This TCR beta chain is drawn from a study of blood T cells in healthy people across ages. Broader study findings: Long-lived donors had more naive CD4+ cells and higher diversity than aged donors.

Trimming took 3 bases from V and 8 from J, leaving 19 bases between them. CDR3 length: 14 amino acids. From germline, CDR1 is DFQATT and CDR2 SNEGSKA (reference sequence). A second 7 to 11 cycle PCR used barcoded and J-beta primers. TCRdb ran MiXCR on the 5' RACE reads and lists one entry per CDR3 protein. Seen here are approximately 940,000 distinct CDR3 sequences, 48% observed once, and the top ten hold around an eighth. Concerning this clonotype itself: Its antigen is not known.

This clonotype originated in a man aged 25 to 40 in good health. Sequencing was done on a sample of blood. The V gene is TRBV20-1, the J gene TRBJ1-2; D may be TRBD1 (5 bases). The CDR3: CSASRRGGSGGYTF. CDR3 DNA: TGCAGTGCTAGTCGTCGGGGCGGCTCCGGGGGCTACACCTTC.